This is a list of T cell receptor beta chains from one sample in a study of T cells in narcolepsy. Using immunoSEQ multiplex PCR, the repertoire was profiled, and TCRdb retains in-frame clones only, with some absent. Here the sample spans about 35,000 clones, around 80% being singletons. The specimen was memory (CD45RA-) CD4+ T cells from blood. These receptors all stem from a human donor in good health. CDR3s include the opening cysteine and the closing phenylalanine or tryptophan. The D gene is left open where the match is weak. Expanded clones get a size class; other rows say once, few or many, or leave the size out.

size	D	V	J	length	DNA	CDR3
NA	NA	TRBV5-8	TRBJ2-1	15	TGTGCCAGCAGCTCAGGCTTTAGCTCCTACAATGAGCAGTTCTTC	CASSSGFSSYNEQFF
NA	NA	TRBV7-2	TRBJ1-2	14	TGTGCCAGCAGCTCACGGGACGGTACTCAGGGCTACACCTTC	CASSSRDGTQGYTF
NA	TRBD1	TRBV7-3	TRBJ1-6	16	TGTGCCAGCAGCCACAAAACCGGGACAGGGTCGTCACCCCTCCACTTT	CASSHKTGTGSSPLHF
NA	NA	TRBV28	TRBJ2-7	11	TGTGCCAGCAGCTACCTGCACGAGCAGTACTTC	CASSYLHEQYF
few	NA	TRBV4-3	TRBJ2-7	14	TGCGCCAGCAGCCAAGATCGTGGGAGGAACGAGCAGTACTTC	CASSQDRGRNEQYF
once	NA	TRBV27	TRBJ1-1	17	TGTGCCAGCAGTTTGCCTTCATCGGACGGCAATAGCACTGAAGCTTTCTTT	CASSLPSSDGNSTEAFF
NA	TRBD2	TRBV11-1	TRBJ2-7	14	TGTGCCAGCGGTCCTGTGGCGGGAGGGCTCGAGCAGTACTTC	CASGPVAGGLEQYF
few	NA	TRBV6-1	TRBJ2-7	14	TGTGCCAGCAGTGTACAGGGAGGCCCCTACGAGCAGTACTTC	CASSVQGGPYEQYF
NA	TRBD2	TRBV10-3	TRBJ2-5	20	TGTGCCATCAGTCACCCAACTACTAGCGGGGGGGCCAGATACCAAGAGACCCAGTACTTC	CAISHPTTSGGARYQETQYF
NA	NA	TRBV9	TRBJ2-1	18	TGTGCCAGCAGCGTAGAGGGCAGGGATGAAGGGGCGGACAATGAGCAGTTCTTC	CASSVEGRDEGADNEQFF
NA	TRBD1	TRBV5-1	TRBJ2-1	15	TGCGCCAGCAGCTTCACGGGACAGGGCTACAATGAGCAGTTCTTC	CASSFTGQGYNEQFF
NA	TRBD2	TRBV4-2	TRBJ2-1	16	TGTGCCAGCAGCTGGGGACTAGCGGGGAAAAGCTATGAGCAGTTCTTC	CASSWGLAGKSYEQFF
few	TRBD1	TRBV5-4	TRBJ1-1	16	TGTGCCAGCAGCTTGGGTCAGGGGGCCTTGAACACTGAAGCTTTCTTT	CASSLGQGALNTEAFF
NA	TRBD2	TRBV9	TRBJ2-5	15	TGTGCCAGCAGCACCATGGGCCGGGAGGGAGAGACCCAGTACTTC	CASSTMGREGETQYF